This T cell receptor (beta chain) was recorded in a study of OX40 agonist ivuxolimab in advanced cancers. As for the study in general: Patients undergoing dose escalation presented with hepatocellular carcinoma, melanoma, renal cell or head and neck cancer. Points from the study as a whole: Those patients achieving a partial response at 0.1-3.0 mg/kg showed among the lowest clonal expansion. Fewer expanded clones were found on average in CD4+ than in CD8+ T cells. In a subset of nonresponders, normalized T-cell clonal expansion was also low.

In this sample, this clone turned up a few times. Its antigen is unidentified. This table comes from immunoSEQ multiplex PCR, and its TCRdb copy is limited to in-frame clones, with some not included. The sample contains approximately 90,000 clones, approximately 90% of which appear only once. CDR3 length equals 14 residues. Germline CDR1 is LNHDA and CDR2 is SQIVND (reference sequence). With 3 bases removed from V and 1 base from J, the gap between germline ends came to 9 bases. The sequence derives from an adult with an advanced solid tumor such as melanoma, head and neck, liver or kidney cancer. The starting material was CD4+ or CD8+ T cells sorted from blood, obtained in a trial of the OX40 agonist ivuxolimab. The chain has TRBV19 and TRBJ1-2; D not resolved. The CDR3 coding sequence is TGTGCCAGTAGTATCCCGGGCAATAACTATGGCTACACCTTC. Its protein product is CASSIPGNNYGYTF.